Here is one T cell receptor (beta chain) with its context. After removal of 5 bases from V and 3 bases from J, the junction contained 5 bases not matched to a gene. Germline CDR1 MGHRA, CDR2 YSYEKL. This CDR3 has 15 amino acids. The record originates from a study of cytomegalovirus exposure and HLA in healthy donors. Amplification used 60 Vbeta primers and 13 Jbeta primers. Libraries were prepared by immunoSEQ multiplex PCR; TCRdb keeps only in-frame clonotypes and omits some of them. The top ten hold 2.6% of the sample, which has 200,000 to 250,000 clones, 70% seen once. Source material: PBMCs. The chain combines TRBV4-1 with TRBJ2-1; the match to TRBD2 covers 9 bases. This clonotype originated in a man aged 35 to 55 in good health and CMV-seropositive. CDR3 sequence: CASSLRGGIYNEQFF. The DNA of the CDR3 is TGCGCCAGCAGCTTGCGGGGGGGCATCTACAATGAGCAGTTCTTC.